These T cell receptor beta chains were read from a single sample in a study of blood T cell repertoires in COVID-19. Repertoires were generated with immunoSEQ multiplex PCR, while TCRdb's copy carries only in-frame clones and drops some. The sample consists of 200,000 to 300,000 clones, approximately 91% of them appearing once. The sample taken for sequencing was peripheral blood. The receptor source for this set is a human donor in a cohort sampled during active COVID-19. Each CDR3 is given with its conserved first and last residue. The order of the fields is CDR3 protein, CDR3 DNA, J gene, clone size, V gene, D gene. A D gene is named only where the DNA matches it firmly. Not every row has a clone size; where given, it reads once, few, many or a size class.

cdr3_aa: CASSSDRESTEAFF; cdr3_nt: TGTGCCAGCAGCTCGGACAGGGAGAGCACTGAAGCTTTCTTT; j_call: TRBJ1-1; clone_size: once; v_call: TRBV3-1/TRBV3-2; d_call: TRBD1
cdr3_aa: CASIARQSNTEAFF; cdr3_nt: TGCGCCAGCATTGCGAGACAGTCTAACACTGAAGCTTTCTTT; j_call: TRBJ1-1; clone_size: NA; v_call: TRBV23-1; d_call: NA
cdr3_aa: CASSSNSGKITDTQYF; cdr3_nt: TGTGCCAGCAGCTCGAATAGCGGGAAGATCACAGATACGCAGTATTTT; j_call: TRBJ2-3; clone_size: NA; v_call: TRBV7-8; d_call: TRBD2
cdr3_aa: CASSFIRDRANYGYTF; cdr3_nt: TGTGCCAGCAGTTTCATCCGGGACAGGGCTAACTATGGCTACACCTTC; j_call: TRBJ1-2; clone_size: NA; v_call: TRBV6-5; d_call: TRBD1
cdr3_aa: CASSHPLLAGGRFF; cdr3_nt: TGCGCCAGCAGCCACCCCTTATTAGCGGGGGGGCGGTTCTTC; j_call: TRBJ2-1; clone_size: NA; v_call: TRBV4-1; d_call: TRBD2
cdr3_aa: CASSDLAGLLYNEQFF; cdr3_nt: TGTGCCAGCAGTGACCTAGCGGGGCTCCTCTACAATGAGCAGTTCTTC; j_call: TRBJ2-1; clone_size: NA; v_call: TRBV6-1; d_call: TRBD2
cdr3_aa: CASSLTGSFPYGYTF; cdr3_nt: TGTGCCAGCAGTTTAACAGGGTCCTTCCCCTATGGCTACACCTTC; j_call: TRBJ1-2; clone_size: NA; v_call: TRBV27; d_call: NA
cdr3_aa: CASSPSAGSLNEKLFF; cdr3_nt: TGTGCCAGCAGCCCATCTGCCGGGTCCCTTAATGAAAAACTGTTTTTT; j_call: TRBJ1-4; clone_size: NA; v_call: TRBV7-6; d_call: NA
cdr3_aa: CASSENRGGYGYTF; cdr3_nt: TGTGCCAGCAGCGAGAACAGGGGAGGCTATGGCTACACCTTC; j_call: TRBJ1-2; clone_size: NA; v_call: TRBV5-4; d_call: TRBD1
cdr3_aa: CASSLMASNQPQHF; cdr3_nt: TGTGCCAGCAGTTTAATGGCCAGCAATCAGCCCCAGCATTTT; j_call: TRBJ1-5; clone_size: NA; v_call: TRBV27; d_call: NA
cdr3_aa: CAISITGGRYQETQYF; cdr3_nt: TGTGCCATCAGTATAACAGGGGGCCGGTACCAAGAGACCCAGTACTTC; j_call: TRBJ2-5; clone_size: NA; v_call: TRBV10-3; d_call: TRBD1
cdr3_aa: CAISEWVAGVGTGELFF; cdr3_nt: TGTGCCATCAGTGAGTGGGTAGCGGGAGTTGGTACCGGGGAGCTGTTTTTT; j_call: TRBJ2-2; clone_size: once; v_call: TRBV10-3; d_call: TRBD2
cdr3_aa: CASSSGQVVYYGYTF; cdr3_nt: TGCGCCAGCAGCAGCGGACAGGTGGTGTACTATGGCTACACCTTC; j_call: TRBJ1-2; clone_size: NA; v_call: TRBV4-1; d_call: TRBD1
cdr3_aa: CASRTEVQQYF; cdr3_nt: TGTGCCAGCAGGACAGAGGTTCAGCAGTACTTC; j_call: TRBJ2-7; clone_size: NA; v_call: TRBV28; d_call: NA
cdr3_aa: CASSPGQGPCHF; cdr3_nt: TGTGCCAGCTCACCGGGACAGGGCCCGTGCCACTTT; j_call: TRBJ1-6; clone_size: NA; v_call: TRBV18; d_call: TRBD1